This T cell receptor (beta chain) came from a study of T cell changes during pregnancy in multiple sclerosis. Libraries were prepared by immunoSEQ multiplex PCR; TCRdb keeps only in-frame clonotypes and omits some of them. Among 50,000 to 65,000 clones listed, 96% were seen once. V was shortened by 8 bases and J by 6 bases, with 14 bases between the two germline ends. The CDR3 has 11 amino acids. The germline V gene encodes CDR1 DFQATT and CDR2 SNEGSKA (reference sequence). The J gene is TRBJ2-7, the V gene TRBV20-1; perhaps TRBD1 as D (5 bases). The sample in question was CD8+ T cells from peripheral blood mononuclear cells, obtained after pregnancy. The clonotype originates from a female donor with multiple sclerosis, enrolled in a pregnancy study. Here the CDR3 DNA reads TGCAGTACAGGACCGATCAGCGAGCAGTACTTC. Its translation is CSTGPISEQYF.